This TCR beta chain is drawn from a study of blood T cell repertoires in COVID-19. Overall study context: Researchers got acute and convalescent COVID-19 samples from the United States, Italy and Spain.

The data were produced by immunoSEQ multiplex PCR, yet TCRdb's version contains in-frame clones alone and is incomplete. The top ten hold 25% to 30% of the sample, which has under 150,000 clones, about nine tenths seen once. The CDR3 runs 14 residues. Per the germline V gene, CDR1 is KGHSH and CDR2 is LQKENI. V was cut by 4 bases and J by 9 bases, with 13 bases left in between. Material: peripheral blood. The V and J genes are TRBV18 and TRBJ1-6; D is unresolved. The receptor was derived from a human donor in a cohort sampled during active COVID-19. CDR3 sequence reads: CASSLDIESSPLHF. The CDR3 DNA reads as TGTGCCAGCTCACTCGACATCGAGTCTTCACCCCTCCACTTT.